The 27 T cell receptor beta chains reported below all come from one sample, sequenced in a study of cytomegalovirus exposure and HLA in healthy donors. Method: immunoSEQ multiplex PCR; TCRdb's copy keeps in-frame clones and lacks some. The profile covers some 150,000 clones, with roughly 90% appearing a single time and 4.5% taken by the ten largest. Material: PBMCs. The receptors stem from a man younger than 35 in good health and CMV-seropositive.

The gene calls are TRBV28 and TRBJ1-2, with TRBD1 as a possible D gene (6 bases). Germline V gene data show CDR1 as MDHEN and CDR2 as SYDVKM. The CDR3 loop spans 12 amino acids. V lost 8 bases, J lost 8 bases, and 15 bases lay in between. The CDR3 spells CASGQQGEGYTF. CDR3 nucleotide sequence: TGTGCCAGCGGACAACAGGGTGAGGGCTACACCTTC.

The chain combines TRBV5-8 with TRBJ1-2, with D possibly matching TRBD1 (5 bases). Trimming pared 4 bases from V and 8 bases from J, leaving 18 bases between. In germline, CDR1 is SGHTS, CDR2 YDEGEE. The CDR3 length is 14 residues. CDR3 sequence reads: CASSTTGPAGGYTF. CDR3 DNA sequence: TGTGCCAGCAGCACCACAGGCCCCGCCGGGGGCTACACCTTC.

The genes are TRBV6-1 and TRBJ2-4; 8 positions agree with TRBD2. The CDR3 runs 14 residues. V lost 8 bases to trimming and J lost 0 bases; unmatched junction nucleotides: 3. CDR1 and CDR2 (germline): MNHNS, SASEGT. The CDR3 here is CASERELAKNIQYF. The CDR3 coding sequence is TGTGCCAGCGAGCGGGAGCTAGCCAAAAACATTCAGTACTTC.

The chain links TRBV19 to TRBJ1-2, with D possibly being TRBD1 (6 bases). Trimming stripped 8 bases from V and 8 bases from J, with 18 bases between. Per germline, CDR1 LNHDA and CDR2 SQIVND (reference sequence). This CDR3 region has 13 residues. The CDR3 loop reads CASLATGIGGYTF. In nucleotides, the CDR3 is TGTGCCAGTCTGGCAACAGGGATTGGGGGCTACACCTTC.

V and J are TRBV6-5 and TRBJ2-1; the match to TRBD1 covers 7 bases. Trimming took 4 bases from V and 7 from J; bases not matched to a gene: 7. Germline assignment: CDR1 MNHEY and CDR2 SVGAGI. The CDR3 extends over 14 amino acids. CDR3 in amino acids: CASSFRQGRNEQFF. Written as DNA, the CDR3 is TGTGCCAGCAGTTTCCGACAGGGTCGAAATGAGCAGTTCTTC.

The V call is TRBV7-8, the J call TRBJ2-5; D gene ambiguous. CDR1 SGHVS and CDR2 FQNEAQ come from the germline V gene. V was trimmed by 5 bases and J by 5 bases, leaving 12 bases between them. This CDR3 region has 13 residues. The CDR3 loop reads CASSQRPLETQYF. The CDR3 nucleotides are TGTGCCAGCAGCCAGCGACCTCTGGAGACCCAGTACTTC.

The CDR3 spells CASSLMSSYEQYF. CDR3 nucleotide sequence: TGTGCCAGCAGCCTGATGAGCTCCTACGAGCAGTACTTC. The J gene is TRBJ2-7, the V gene TRBV27; D not resolved. Trimming removed 6 bases at V and 0 bases at J, with 9 bases between. The CDR3 totals 13 residues. Looked up from germline, CDR1 is MNHEY and CDR2 is SMNVEV (reference sequence).

This clone was counted only a few times. The chain couples TRBV19 to TRBJ2-1; 9 nucleotides line up with TRBD2. Unmatched junction bases numbered 14, after V lost 4 bases and J lost 7 bases. Germline-derived CDR1 and CDR2 are LNHDA and SQIVND (reference sequence). This CDR3 comprises 17 residues. The CDR3 sequence is CASSSGWGGRGVNEQFF. For the CDR3, the DNA is TGTGCCAGTAGTAGTGGCTGGGGCGGGAGGGGGGTAAATGAGCAGTTCTTC.

The chain joins TRBV27 to TRBJ1-4; 7 nucleotides line up with TRBD1. The J segment lost 3 bases and the V segment lost 4 bases, leaving 5 bases of the junction unmatched. Per the germline V gene, CDR1 is MNHEY and CDR2 is SMNVEV (reference sequence). CDR3 length: 15 residues. CDR3: CASSSLGTANEKLFF. In nucleotides, the CDR3 is TGTGCCAGCAGTTCTCTGGGGACAGCTAATGAAAAACTGTTTTTT.

The chain employs TRBV5-1 and TRBJ1-1; D is possibly TRBD1 (6 bases). V dropped 0 bases and J dropped 1 base, with 16 bases sitting between them. In germline, CDR1 is SGHRS, CDR2 YFSETQ. CDR3 length equals 17 residues. CDR3 sequence: CASSLVFRGKRNTEAFF. Written as DNA, the CDR3 is TGCGCCAGCAGCTTGGTATTCAGGGGTAAGCGGAACACTGAAGCTTTCTTT.

The chain joins TRBV2 to TRBJ2-3; weak D call: TRBD2 (6 bases). V shed 6 bases and J shed 4 bases, with 17 bases lying between them. Germline V gives CDR1 SNHLY, CDR2 FYNNEI. CDR3 length: 15 amino acids. CDR3 coding DNA: TGTGCCAGCAGAACCCGGGACTTCGCCTCAGATACGCAGTATTTT. It encodes CASRTRDFASDTQYF.

The chain is built from TRBV28 and TRBJ2-7; 9 nucleotides match TRBD2. Trimming cost V 6 bases and J 4 bases; bases outside gene matches: 4. This CDR3 comprises 13 residues. Germline V gene sequence: CDR1 MDHEN, CDR2 SYDVKM. The CDR3, as DNA: TGTGCCAGCAGACCGACTAGCGGTTACGAGCAGTACTTC. Protein product: CASRPTSGYEQYF.

The chain has TRBV10-3 and TRBJ2-3; 9 bases agree with TRBD2. CDR1 is ENHRY, CDR2 SYGVKD, per germline. The CDR3 has 15 residues. The V segment lost 4 bases and the J segment 6 bases; nucleotides outside the gene matches: 8. In DNA, the CDR3 is TGTGCCATCAGTGCCAAGGCGGGAGGGCCGGATACGCAGTATTTT. Translated: CAISAKAGGPDTQYF.

This chain connects TRBV7-8 to TRBJ2-3; no clear D. The CDR3 sequence is 14 residues long. Germline V gene lookup returns CDR1 SGHVS and CDR2 FQNEAQ. V was pared by 4 bases and J by 0 bases, with 8 bases between. The CDR3 sequence is CASSSATSTDTQYF. CDR3 nucleotide sequence: TGTGCCAGCAGCTCCGCGACTAGCACAGATACGCAGTATTTT.

The V call is TRBV10-2, the J call TRBJ1-4; D is ambiguous. The V gene lost 0 bases and the J gene lost 15 bases, with 17 bases spanning the gap. This CDR3 is 14 amino acids long. Germline V CDR1 and CDR2: WSHSY, SAAADI. The chain's CDR3 is CASSESRRAESLFF. For the CDR3, the DNA is TGCGCCAGCAGTGAGTCTAGGAGGGCAGAGAGTTTGTTTTTT.

The sample holds a few counts of this clone. The rearrangement joins TRBV5-1 to TRBJ2-7; TRBD2 might be the D (5 bases). Trimming pared 0 bases from V and 0 bases from J, leaving 13 bases between. Germline V gene data show CDR1 as SGHRS and CDR2 as YFSETQ. CDR3 size: 16 residues. In DNA, the CDR3 is TGCGCCAGCAGCTTGGTATCGGGGATGAGCTCCTACGAGCAGTACTTC. It encodes CASSLVSGMSSYEQYF. The entire variable domain, with the rest obtained from reference TRBV5-1 and TRBJ2-7, is as follows: KAGVTQTPRYLIKTRGQQVTLSCSPISGHRSVSWYQQTPGQGLQFLFEYFSETQRNKGNFPGRFSGRQFSNSRSEMNVSTLELGDSALYLCASSLVSGMSSYEQYFGPGTRLTVT.

V usage is TRBV6-5 and J usage is TRBJ2-5; TRBD2 matches at 7 bases. Losses at the gene ends were 5 bases for V and 9 bases for J; bases not matched to a gene: 12. The CDR3 is 14 amino acids. Germline lookup yields CDR1 MNHEY and CDR2 SVGAGI. In DNA form, the CDR3 reads TGTGCCAGCAGTCGCACCGGGACTAACTACGCCCAGTACTTC. Its protein is CASSRTGTNYAQYF.

V and J are TRBV30 and TRBJ2-7; D remains ambiguous. This CDR3 spans 14 amino acids. V was shortened by 2 bases and J by 2 bases, with 13 bases between the two germline ends. Per germline, CDR1 GTSNPN and CDR2 SVGIG (reference sequence). In DNA, the CDR3 is TGTGCCTGGAGTTCCGAGATGAGAGCCTACGAGCAGTACTTC. Protein: CAWSSEMRAYEQYF. The whole variable domain, remainder taken from reference TRBV30 and TRBJ2-7, is SQTIHQWPATLVQPVGSPLSLECTVEGTSNPNLYWYRQAAGRGLQLLFYSVGIGQISSEVPQNLSASRPQDRQFILSSKKLLLSDSGFYLCAWSSEMRAYEQYFGPGTRLTVT.

A few counts support this clone. V is TRBV19 and J is TRBJ1-1; a weak D match, TRBD1 (6 bases). CDR1 LNHDA and CDR2 SQIVND come from the germline V gene (reference sequence). This CDR3 has 14 amino acids. Trimming shortened V by 7 bases and J by 4 bases, and 16 bases separated the two germline ends. The CDR3 is CASIQRGTSTEAFF. CDR3 nucleotides: TGTGCCAGTATCCAAAGGGGGACATCCACTGAAGCTTTCTTT.

V and J are TRBV25-1 and TRBJ2-6; TRBD2 is a possible D gene (5 bases). V lost 4 bases and J 0 bases, leaving 7 bases between the germline ends. There are 15 residues in the CDR3. Germline V lookup: CDR1 MGHDK, CDR2 SYGVNS. Here the CDR3 reads CASSGGSSGANVLTF. In DNA, the CDR3 is TGTGCCAGCAGTGGAGGGAGCTCTGGGGCCAACGTCCTGACTTTC.

This clone was recorded only once. The chain joins TRBV2 to TRBJ2-1; 11 nucleotides match TRBD2. The CDR3 sequence is 18 residues long. Germline V gene lookup returns CDR1 SNHLY and CDR2 FYNNEI. With V trimmed by 4 bases and J by 4 bases, 12 bases remained unmatched. CDR3 coding DNA: TGTGCCAGCAGTGGACACTTTCGACTAGCGGGACGGTACAATGAGCAGTTCTTC. Residues: CASSGHFRLAGRYNEQFF. The full variable domain, in which reference TRBV2 and TRBJ2-1 provide the parts outside the CDR3, is EPEVTQTPSHQVTQMGQEVILRCVPISNHLYFYWYRQILGQKVEFLVSFYNNEISEKSEIFDDQFSVERPDGSNFTLKIRSTKLEDSAMYFCASSGHFRLAGRYNEQFFGPGTRLTVL.

This clone was recorded only once. This chain connects TRBV28 to TRBJ1-6; possible D gene TRBD1, 5 bases. V was shortened by 5 bases and J by 6 bases, with 8 bases between the two germline ends. Germline-derived CDR1 and CDR2 are MDHEN and SYDVKM. This CDR3 is 13 amino acids long. CDR3 region: CASSPQGNSPLHF. Here the CDR3 DNA reads TGTGCCAGCAGTCCCCAGGGTAATTCACCCCTCCACTTT.

The V gene is TRBV12-5, the J gene TRBJ2-1; 12 bases line up with TRBD2. Germline CDR1 LGHNT, CDR2 FRNRAP. The CDR3 contains 15 residues. Germline trimming cut 1 base from V and 5 bases from J; bases unmatched to any gene: 0. For the CDR3, the DNA is TGTGCTAGTGGTTTGGGACTAGCGGGAGACAATGAGCAGTTCTTC. Amino acids: CASGLGLAGDNEQFF.

This chain connects TRBV19 to TRBJ1-2, with no clear D. Germline loops: CDR1 LNHDA, CDR2 SQIVND (reference sequence). V was shortened by 3 bases and J by 4 bases, with 12 bases between the two germline ends. CDR3 length equals 14 residues. The CDR3 spells CASSMIDQIYGYTF. CDR3 nucleotide sequence: TGTGCCAGTAGTATGATTGATCAGATCTATGGCTACACCTTC.

This chain links TRBV6-1 with TRBJ1-1; D may be TRBD1 (6 bases). Trimming pared 2 bases from V and 4 bases from J, leaving 14 bases between. The CDR3 runs to 15 residues. Germline-derived CDR1 and CDR2 are MNHNS and SASEGT. The CDR3 bases are TGTGCCAGCAGTGAACTACCAGGGGTGGGCACTGAAGCTTTCTTT. It codes for CASSELPGVGTEAFF.

This sequence joins TRBV27 and TRBJ1-1; TRBD1 agrees at 11 bases. Germline CDR1 and CDR2: MNHEY and SMNVEV (reference sequence). With V trimmed by 7 bases and J by 10 bases, 17 bases remained unmatched. The CDR3 is 16 amino acids. CDR3 amino acids: CASIPGRGQGGYGAFF. For the CDR3, the DNA is TGTGCCAGCATCCCCGGGCGGGGACAGGGGGGGTATGGAGCTTTCTTT.

V and J are TRBV5-1 and TRBJ1-2; 8 positions agree with TRBD1. CDR1 and CDR2 from the germline V gene are SGHRS and YFSETQ. The CDR3 totals 14 residues. Trimming cost V 0 bases and J 4 bases; bases outside gene matches: 2. CDR3 sequence reads: CASSLDRGVYGYTF. For the CDR3, the DNA is TGCGCCAGCAGCTTGGACAGGGGGGTCTATGGCTACACCTTC.